One sample yielded the 9 T cell receptor beta chains listed below, sequenced in a study of a mutant IDH1 vaccine in newly diagnosed glioma. These TCRs' antigens remain unknown. Sequenced by immunoSEQ multiplex PCR; TCRdb stores in-frame clones only, minus some. In the table there are around 120,000 clones, around 80% of which are singletons. Time point defined: week 11, during vaccination. Each dose delivered 300 ug of mutant IDH1 20-mer peptide subcutaneously with imiquimod. The sequencing used PBMCs, collected from a glioma patient whose treatment included an IDH1 peptide vaccine. The receptors derive from a man between 35 and 55 years old with glioma.

This clone was picked up a small number of times. V is TRBV27 and J is TRBJ1-2; TRBD1 is a possible D gene (6 bases). Trimming pared 10 bases from V and 8 bases from J, leaving 17 bases between. This CDR3 has 12 amino acids. From germline, CDR1 is MNHEY and CDR2 SMNVEV (reference sequence). DNA of the CDR3: TGTGCCACCTACCGGGGGGCGGAGGGCTACACCTTC. This codes for CATYRGAEGYTF.

In the case of this clone: This sample includes further DNA sequences coding for the same CDR3. The chain carries TRBV10-3 and TRBJ2-7; D ambiguous. CDR3 length: 14 residues. Trimming stripped 0 bases from V and 2 bases from J, with 8 bases between. In germline, CDR1 is ENHRY, CDR2 SYGVKD. CDR3 residues: CAISESMGAYEQYF. DNA for the CDR3: TGTGCCATCAGTGAGTCAATGGGCGCCTACGAGCAGTACTTC.

This clone has just a few counts. The chain has TRBV5-1 and TRBJ1-1; D uncertain. Germline V lookup: CDR1 SGHRS, CDR2 YFSETQ. Trimming removed 3 bases from V and 1 base from J, with 19 bases in between. This CDR3 spans 17 amino acids. The CDR3 DNA reads TGCGCCAGCAGCTCTGGAAGTGTACGGCTATCGAACACTGAAGCTTTCTTT. Translation gives CASSSGSVRLSNTEAFF.

V is TRBV5-4 and J is TRBJ2-3, with 7 bases that match TRBD2. This CDR3 spans 16 amino acids. V lost 2 bases to trimming and J lost 0 bases; unmatched junction nucleotides: 6. Looked up from germline, CDR1 is SGHNT and CDR2 is YYREEE (reference sequence). CDR3 bases: TGTGCCAGCAGCTTTCCCAGGGAGGGAAGCACAGATACGCAGTATTTT. This codes for CASSFPREGSTDTQYF.

The DNA of the CDR3 is TGTGCCAGTAGTCCCACAGGGATCCAGGATTACGAGCAGTACTTC. Translating gives CASSPTGIQDYEQYF. This sequence joins TRBV19 and TRBJ2-7; TRBD1 is a possible D gene (6 bases). Germline V gives CDR1 LNHDA, CDR2 SQIVND (reference sequence). V was cut by 5 bases and J by 4 bases, with 18 bases left in between. The CDR3 is made up of 15 amino acids.

The genes are TRBV6-5 and TRBJ1-1; TRBD1 matches 7 bases. V shed 2 bases and J 4 bases; nucleotides not matched to a gene: 7. The CDR3 extends over 15 amino acids. The germline CDR1 and CDR2 sequences are MNHEY and SVGAGI. CDR3 sequence: CASSYLRGWVTEAFF. In DNA form, the CDR3 reads TGTGCCAGCAGTTACCTCAGGGGGTGGGTCACTGAAGCTTTCTTT.

The chain joins TRBV6-4 to TRBJ1-2; D is undetermined. There are 14 residues in the CDR3. V dropped 5 bases and J dropped 4 bases, with 14 bases sitting between them. Germline values: CDR1 MRHNA, CDR2 SNTAGT. CDR3 sequence reads: CASSSGERGYGYTF. DNA for the CDR3: TGTGCCAGCAGTTCTGGGGAACGCGGCTATGGCTACACCTTC.

This rearrangement joins TRBV14 to TRBJ2-1, with TRBD2 matching 9 bases. Germline V CDR1 and CDR2: SGHDN, FVKESK. The trim removed 1 base at V and 2 bases at J, leaving 0 bases unmatched. This CDR3 spans 15 amino acids. The DNA for the CDR3 is TGTGCCAGCAGCCAAGGCGGGGGGGCCTACAATGAGCAGTTCTTC. Residues: CASSQGGGAYNEQFF.

This clone was counted a few times. The chain combines TRBV4-1 with TRBJ2-2; 8 bases match TRBD2. CDR1 and CDR2 (germline): MGHRA, YSYEKL. V was pared by 1 base and J by 7 bases, with 8 bases of the junction left unmatched. The CDR3 has 16 residues. The CDR3 loop reads CASSQAKGLGFGELFF. The CDR3 DNA follows: TGCGCCAGCAGCCAAGCGAAGGGACTAGGCTTCGGGGAGCTGTTTTTT.